This T cell receptor beta chain was profiled in a study of neoadjuvant nivolumab and ipilimumab in lung cancer. Study-wide results and limits: TCR sequencing covered a small number of samples. TCR richness and clonality were higher in tumors than adjacent uninvolved lung. From pretherapy to surgery, tumor richness and clonality rose with dual therapy. Only a single major-pathologic-response sample was available for clonality analysis.

V was pared by 5 bases and J by 2 bases, with 2 bases of the junction left unmatched. This CDR3 region has 13 residues. CDR1 GTSNPN and CDR2 SVGIG come from the germline V gene (reference sequence). Points on this clone: The antigen is not known.

The assay was immunoSEQ multiplex PCR, and TCRdb's table has in-frame clones only and misses some. Of roughly 14,000 clones in the sample, 55% to 70% are singletons; the top ten hold 20% to 25%. The gene calls are TRBV30 and TRBJ2-7; 11 bases map to TRBD2. This sequence was found in an adult with non-small cell lung cancer. The sequencing here drew on peripheral blood, taken after neoadjuvant nivolumab, alone or with ipilimumab, at or shortly before surgery. The CDR3 is CAWRLAGTYEQYF. DNA for the CDR3: TGTGCCTGGCGACTAGCGGGAACCTACGAGCAGTACTTC.